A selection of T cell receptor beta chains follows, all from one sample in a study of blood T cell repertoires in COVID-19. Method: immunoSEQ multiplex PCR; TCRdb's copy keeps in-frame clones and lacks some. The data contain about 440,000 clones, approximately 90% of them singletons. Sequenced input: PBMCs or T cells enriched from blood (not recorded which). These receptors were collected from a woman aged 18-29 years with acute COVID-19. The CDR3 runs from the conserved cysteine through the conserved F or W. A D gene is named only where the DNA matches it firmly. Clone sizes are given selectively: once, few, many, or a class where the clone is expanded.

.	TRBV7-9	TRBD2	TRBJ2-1	TGTGCCAGCAGCTCCACCGGGACTAGCGGGAGTACATCCTACAATGAGCAGTTCTTC	CASSSTGTSGSTSYNEQFF
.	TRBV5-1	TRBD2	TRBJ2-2	TGCGCCAGCACCTTAGGACTAGCGGGGTACACCGGGGAGCTGTTTTTT	CASTLGLAGYTGELFF
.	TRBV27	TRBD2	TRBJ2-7	TGTGCCAGCAGTACCGGACTAGCTCATTACGAGCAGTACTTC	CASSTGLAHYEQYF
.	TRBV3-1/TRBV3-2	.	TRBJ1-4	TGTGCCAGCAGCTATCGACCGGGAGCACTGTTTTTT	CASSYRPGALFF
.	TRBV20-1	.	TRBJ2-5	TGCAGCACGAAGGGGCAAGAGACCCAGTACTTC	CSTKGQETQYF
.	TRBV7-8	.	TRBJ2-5	TGTGCCAGCAGCCGCACTAGCAAGGAGGGGACCCAGTACTTC	CASSRTSKEGTQYF
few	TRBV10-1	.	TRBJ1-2	TGCGCCAGCAGTTGGAGACAGTCCGCTGGAAAGGATGGCTACACCTTC	CASSWRQSAGKDGYTF
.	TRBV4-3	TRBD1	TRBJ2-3	TGCGCCAGCAGCCATTGGGGGCAGGACAGGGGAACAGATACGCAGTATTTT	CASSHWGQDRGTDTQYF
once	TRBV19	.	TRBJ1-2	TGTGCCAGTAGTATCAAAATTAACTATGGCTACACCTTC	CASSIKINYGYTF
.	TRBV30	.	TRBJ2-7	TGTGCCTGGAGTGTGGCAGGGGTTGGCGAGCAGTACTTC	CAWSVAGVGEQYF
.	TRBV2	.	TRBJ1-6	TGTGCCAGCAGTTTCGACAGCTATTCCTATAATTCACCCCTCCACTTT	CASSFDSYSYNSPLHF
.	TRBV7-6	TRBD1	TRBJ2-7	TGTGCCAGCAGCTCTCGGACAGGGGAGGCCTACGAGCAGTACTTC	CASSSRTGEAYEQYF
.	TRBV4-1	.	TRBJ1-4	TGCGCCAGCAGACCCCTCCGTGAGCAATCGGATGAAAAACTGTTTTTT	CASRPLREQSDEKLFF
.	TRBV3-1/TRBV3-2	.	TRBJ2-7	TGTGCCAGCAGCCATTCGTCGGGCTCCTACGAGCAGTACTTC	CASSHSSGSYEQYF
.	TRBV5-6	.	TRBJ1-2	TGTGCCAGCAGCCCCTCGGCTGGGAGGTGGCGAGGATTGGGGTACACCTTC	CASSPSAGRWRGLGYTF
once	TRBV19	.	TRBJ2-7	TGTGCCACCCCGGGACACAACTCCTACGAGCAGTACTTC	CATPGHNSYEQYF
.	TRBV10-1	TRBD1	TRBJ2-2	TGCGCCAGCAGTGAGTCACGACAGGGTATCGGGGAGCTGTTTTTT	CASSESRQGIGELFF
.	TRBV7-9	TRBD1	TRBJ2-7	TGTGCCAGCAGCTTACCGGGACAGGGCTACGAGCAGTACTTC	CASSLPGQGYEQYF
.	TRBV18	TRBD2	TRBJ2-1	TGTGCCAGCTCACCACCGACTAGCGGCCCCAATGAGCAGTTCTTC	CASSPPTSGPNEQFF
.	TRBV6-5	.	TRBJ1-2	TGTGCCAGCAGTTACGGCGCGGCAGTCGATTATGGCTACACCTTC	CASSYGAAVDYGYTF
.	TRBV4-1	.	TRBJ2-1	TGCGCCAGCAGCCAAGAAAGGAGACGCAATGAGCAGTTCTTC	CASSQERRRNEQFF
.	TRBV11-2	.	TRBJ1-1	TGTGCCAGCAGCTTTAGAGAAGAAGCTTTCTTT	CASSFREEAFF
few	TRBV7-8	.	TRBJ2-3	TGTGCCAGCAGACCCTACCAGGGGCCCACAGATACGCAGTATTTT	CASRPYQGPTDTQYF
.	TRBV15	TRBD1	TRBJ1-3	TGTGCCACCAACGCCGGGACAGGGGGCGCGAGAGCTGGAAACACCATATATTTT	CATNAGTGGARAGNTIYF
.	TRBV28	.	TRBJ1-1	TGTGCCAGCACCGCCGGTACGGGAGAAACTGAAGCTTTCTTT	CASTAGTGETEAFF
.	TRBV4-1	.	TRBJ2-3	TGCGCCAGCAGCCACCCGCCTGGGCGGGCCTATAGCACAGATACGCAGTATTTT	CASSHPPGRAYSTDTQYF
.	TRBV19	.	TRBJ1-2	TGTGCCAGTAGTATTAGCCCCTTGGACGGGAAGGATGGCTACACCTTC	CASSISPLDGKDGYTF
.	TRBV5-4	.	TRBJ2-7	TGTGCCAGCAGTGGACAGTCCCACTCCTACGAGCAGTACTTC	CASSGQSHSYEQYF
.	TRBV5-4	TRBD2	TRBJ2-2	TGTGCCAGCAGCCTGACCTGGACTAGCAGTATAACCGGGGAGCTGTTTTTT	CASSLTWTSSITGELFF
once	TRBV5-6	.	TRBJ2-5	TGTGCCAGCAGCTTGCGGCAGGGTGGAGAGACCCAGTACTTC	CASSLRQGGETQYF
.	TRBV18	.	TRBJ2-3	TGTGCCAGCTCACCATACTCTACCCGTACAGATACGCAGTATTTT	CASSPYSTRTDTQYF
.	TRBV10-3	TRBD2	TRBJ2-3	TGTGCCATCAGTACAGCGGGGGTCGGAGCAGATACGCAGTATTTT	CAISTAGVGADTQYF
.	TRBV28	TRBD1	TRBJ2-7	TGTGCCAGCAAAGTCCCAGGGGGAAACTACGAGCAGTACTTC	CASKVPGGNYEQYF
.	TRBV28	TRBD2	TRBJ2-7	TGTGCCAGCAGCGCAACTAGCGGTGGGGAGCAGTACTTC	CASSATSGGEQYF
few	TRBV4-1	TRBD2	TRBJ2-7	TGCGCCAGCAGCCGGAGGCGGGAGGGCGAGCAGTACTTC	CASSRRREGEQYF
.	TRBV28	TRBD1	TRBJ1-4	TGTGCCAGCAGCGGACAGGGAGAGGAAAAACTGTTTTTT	CASSGQGEEKLFF